Shown below are 5 T cell receptor beta chains from a single sample sequenced in a study of cytomegalovirus exposure and HLA in healthy donors. The PCR had 60 Vbeta and 13 Jbeta primers. Sequencing used immunoSEQ multiplex PCR; TCRdb keeps in-frame clones, though not all of them. The top ten clones hold about 3.9% of a sample with about 94,000 clones, around 66% of them seen once. The material sequenced was PBMCs. The receptors here all came from a man younger than 45 in good health and CMV-seronegative.

The chain is built from TRBV2 and TRBJ2-5; TRBD1 matches at 9 bases. The DNA end is a closer match to TRBJ2-7, so the J assignment may be wrong. The CDR3 spans 14 residues. CDR1 and CDR2 from the germline V gene are SNHLY and FYNNEI. The CDR3 DNA follows: TGTGCCAGCAGTGGGGACAGGGCGGTCAACGAGCAGTACTTC. This encodes CASSGDRAVNEQYF.

This sequence joins TRBV18 and TRBJ1-5; no clear D. The germline gives CDR1 KGHSH, CDR2 LQKENI. The CDR3 spans 14 residues. The V gene lost 6 bases and the J gene lost 7 bases, with 16 bases spanning the gap. DNA for the CDR3: TGTGCCAGCTCTTCGGATGGGAGTGGACAGCCCCAGCATTTT. This encodes CASSSDGSGQPQHF.

This clone was found a few times. The chain joins TRBV15 to TRBJ1-2; D is unclear. Between the trimmed V and J ends, which lost 4 bases and 6 bases, there was a span of 21 bases. The CDR3 has 16 amino acids. Germline-derived CDR1 and CDR2 are LNHNV and YYDKDF (reference sequence). Written as DNA, the CDR3 is TGTGCCACCAGCACATACCCCCAGATTCCACAAAATGGCTACACCTTC. Translated, it gives CATSTYPQIPQNGYTF.

The DNA of the CDR3 is TGTGCCATCAGGACCGGGACAGATTCCTACGAGCAGTACTTC. This encodes CAIRTGTDSYEQYF. This chain links TRBV10-3 with TRBJ2-7; 7 bases agree with TRBD1. The CDR3 sequence is 14 residues long. Germline CDR1 and CDR2: ENHRY and SYGVKD. Germline trimming cut 6 bases from V and 1 base from J; bases unmatched to any gene: 6.

This chain uses TRBV5-1 with TRBJ1-1; D remains unclear. CDR1 and CDR2 from the germline V gene are SGHRS and YFSETQ. This CDR3 has 13 residues. The germline V and J ends were trimmed by 0 bases and 3 bases, with 6 bases remaining between them. The CDR3 spells CASSLASDTEAFF. As DNA, the CDR3 is TGCGCCAGCAGCTTGGCCAGCGACACTGAAGCTTTCTTT.